This entry lists 15 T cell receptor beta chains sequenced from one sample in a study of blood T cell repertoires in COVID-19. Profiled with immunoSEQ multiplex PCR; TCRdb holds only in-frame clones, not every one. Altogether about 250,000 clones are present, 75% to 90% being singletons, with the ten largest covering around 0.84%. The sequencing sample was made of peripheral blood. The receptor source for this set is a man aged 30-40 years with acute or convalescent COVID-19.

The J gene is TRBJ1-5, the V gene TRBV18, with D unresolved. The CDR3 covers 14 residues. Germline V gives CDR1 KGHSH, CDR2 LQKENI. Deletions cut 5 bases from V and 1 base from J, with 9 bases between. CDR3 in DNA: TGTGCCAGCTCATGGCAGGCAAGCAATCAGCCCCAGCATTTT. Protein: CASSWQASNQPQHF. The full variable domain, rest sourced from reference TRBV18 and TRBJ1-5, is NAGVMQNPRHLVRRRGQEARLRCSPMKGHSHVYWYRQLPEEGLKFMVYLQKENIIDESGMPKERFSAEFPKEGPSILRIQQVVRGDSAAYFCASSWQASNQPQHFGDGTRLSIL.

DNA for the CDR3: TGTGCCACCAGCAGTAAAGCCAGGGCCACCGGGGAGCTGTTTTTT. This translates into CATSSKARATGELFF. The chain couples TRBV15 to TRBJ2-2; D may be TRBD1 (5 bases). The V end was cut by 3 bases, the J end by 4 bases, with 12 bases between. Germline-derived CDR1 and CDR2 are LNHNV and YYDKDF (reference sequence). The CDR3 spans 15 residues.

V is TRBV5-8 and J is TRBJ1-2; D call uncertain. CDR1 and CDR2 from the germline V gene are SGHTS and YDEGEE. V dropped 4 bases and J dropped 0 bases, with 19 bases sitting between them. The CDR3 has 17 amino acids. The CDR3 DNA follows: TGTGCCAGCAGCCCCGGGAGGTACTTAATTGCTAACTATGGCTACACCTTC. It is translated as CASSPGRYLIANYGYTF.

The V and J genes are TRBV4-1 and TRBJ1-1; 7 nucleotides line up with TRBD1. This CDR3 spans 15 amino acids. The ends lost 4 bases at V and 3 bases at J; junction bases unmatched: 8. Germline V lookup: CDR1 MGHRA, CDR2 YSYEKL. As DNA, the CDR3 is TGCGCCAGCAGCCGCTTTACTCAGGGGGACACTGAAGCTTTCTTT. Amino acid sequence: CASSRFTQGDTEAFF.

V and J are TRBV28 and TRBJ1-5; 10 bases agree with TRBD1. V lost 2 bases, J lost 5 bases, and 6 bases stayed unmatched. Looked up from germline, CDR1 is MDHEN and CDR2 is SYDVKM. The CDR3 consists of 16 residues. The CDR3 reads CASSLLGQGFHQPQHF. The CDR3 DNA is TGTGCCAGCAGTTTACTGGGACAGGGGTTCCATCAGCCCCAGCATTTT.

The J gene is TRBJ2-5, the V gene TRBV5-4; the D gene is possibly TRBD2 (5 bases). Trimming cost V 1 base and J 5 bases, with 12 bases left between them. CDR3 size: 14 residues. The V gene's germline CDR1 is SGHNT and CDR2 YYREEE (reference sequence). The CDR3 DNA is TGTGCCAGCAGCTTGCCGTACGGGATGGAGACCCAGTACTTC. Protein: CASSLPYGMETQYF.

V usage is TRBV10-2 and J usage is TRBJ2-3; D is ambiguous. V was clipped by 10 bases and J by 5 bases, with 4 bases between them. CDR1 WSHSY and CDR2 SAAADI come from the germline V gene. The CDR3 contains 9 residues. CDR3 coding DNA: TGCGCCACGGGAGATACGCAGTATTTT. It is translated as CATGDTQYF.

Here the CDR3 reads CASSLTWWTTAVGELFF. The CDR3, as DNA: TGTGCCAGCAGCTTAACCTGGTGGACTACCGCGGTAGGGGAGCTGTTTTTT. The chain couples TRBV7-3 to TRBJ2-2, with D possibly matching TRBD2 (6 bases). Germline-derived CDR1 and CDR2 are SGHTA and FQGTGA. V was cut by 0 bases and J by 8 bases, with 19 bases left in between. The CDR3 contains 17 residues.

This chain joins TRBV6-5 and TRBJ2-7; 9 nucleotides agree with TRBD1. After removal of 6 bases from V and 8 bases from J, the junction contained 14 bases not matched to a gene. The CDR3 loop spans 15 amino acids. CDR1 is MNHEY, CDR2 SVGAGI, per germline. As DNA, the CDR3 is TGTGCCAGCAGACCTACCGGGACAGGGTCGTTACAGCAGTACTTC. Encoded protein: CASRPTGTGSLQQYF.

This clone occurred once. This chain joins TRBV28 and TRBJ1-5; 10 nucleotides agree with TRBD1. The CDR3 consists of 20 residues. The V gene end was trimmed by 4 bases and the J gene end by 2 bases; junction bases not matched to a gene: 17. Germline-derived CDR1 and CDR2 are MDHEN and SYDVKM. The CDR3 nucleotides are TGTGCCAGCAGTTCCAGGGACAGGGGTAAGCGTGCGACCGGCAATCAGCCCCAGCATTTT. Translating it yields CASSSRDRGKRATGNQPQHF.

The genes are TRBV28 and TRBJ1-6; 7 nucleotides align to TRBD1. Per germline, CDR1 MDHEN and CDR2 SYDVKM. V lost 10 bases, J lost 8 bases, and 5 bases stayed unmatched. The CDR3 has 12 amino acids. The CDR3 region has the DNA TGTGCCACCCTGACAGGGTATTCACCCCTCCACTTT. Translated: CATLTGYSPLHF.

V and J are TRBV29-1 and TRBJ2-7; D is ambiguous. CDR1 and CDR2 from the germline V gene are SQVTM and ANQGSEA. Trimming took 5 bases from V and 3 from J, leaving 5 bases between them. The CDR3 runs 10 residues. CDR3 DNA sequence: TGCAGCGTTCCCCACTACGAGCAGTACTTC. This codes for CSVPHYEQYF.

The CDR3 bases are TGTGCCTGGAGTGTACTCAATCGGGGAGGGCAGGGTCGGCACTTT. The encoded protein is CAWSVLNRGGQGRHF. This chain connects TRBV30 to TRBJ1-6; D possibly corresponds to TRBD1 (5 bases). The V end lost 0 bases, the J end lost 19 bases, and 25 bases lay between the germline ends. Germline CDR1 and CDR2: GTSNPN and SVGIG (reference sequence). CDR3 size: 15 residues. The full variable domain, completed using reference TRBV30 and TRBJ1-6, is SQTIHQWPATLVQPVGSPLSLECTVEGTSNPNLYWYRQAAGRGLQLLFYSVGIGQISSEVPQNLSASRPQDRQFILSSKKLLLSDSGFYLCAWSVLNRGGQGRHFGNGTRLTVT.

This clone was observed a single time. This rearrangement joins TRBV5-4 to TRBJ2-1; 11 bases match TRBD2. Per the germline V gene, CDR1 is SGHNT and CDR2 is YYREEE (reference sequence). V lost 4 bases to trimming and J lost 5 bases; unmatched junction nucleotides: 5. This CDR3 is 15 amino acids long. Here the CDR3 reads CASSTKLAGDNEQFF. CDR3 coding DNA: TGTGCCAGCAGCACCAAACTAGCGGGGGACAATGAGCAGTTCTTC.

This chain joins TRBV18 and TRBJ1-2; TRBD1 might be the D (5 bases). Germline-derived CDR1 and CDR2 are KGHSH and LQKENI. This CDR3 is 13 amino acids long. The V end lost 6 bases, the J end lost 3 bases, and 11 bases lay between the germline ends. CDR3 coding DNA: TGTGCCAGCTCCCCGACAGACTACTATGGCTACACCTTC. It translates to CASSPTDYYGYTF.